The 17 T cell receptor beta chains listed next were all sequenced from one sample in a study of molecular identifiers for immune sequencing clone quantification. TCRdb re-called the PCR reads through MiXCR, storing one row per CDR3 protein. The sample holds approximately 20,000 distinct CDR3 sequences; 20% to 25% are singletons and the top ten take approximately 6.4%. Sequenced: naive CD8+ T cells from blood, with Jurkat cell RNA spiked in. The subset: FACS-sorted CD8+CD4-CCR7+CD45RA+ naive T cells. The receptors were sampled from a human donor in good health. Some libraries in this study had Jurkat cell RNA spiked in.

A word on this clonotype: Sequence at one end of the junction differs from germline and may be a read error. The chain joins TRBV12-3 or TRBV12-4 to TRBJ2-7; D is uncertain. The CDR3 loop spans 15 amino acids. The CDR3 coding sequence is TGTGCCAGCAGTTTCGGGTTACGGAGCTCCTACGAGCAGCACTTC. Protein: CASSFGLRSSYEQHF.

This clonotype has just a few counts. This chain uses TRBV7-8 with TRBJ2-1; 10 positions agree with TRBD2. This CDR3 is built from 15 residues. Germline CDR1 reads SGHVS; CDR2 reads FQNEAQ. J was trimmed by 5 bases and V by 5 bases; bases with no gene match: 6. CDR3 protein: CASSLSGGGHNEQFF. Written as DNA, the CDR3 is TGTGCCAGCAGCCTAAGCGGGGGGGGACACAATGAGCAGTTCTTC.

Points on this clonotype: Just one base apart from a much larger clone, this may be a read error. This chain connects TRBV4-1 to TRBJ1-1; D not certain. The CDR3 extends over 15 amino acids. Germline loops: CDR1 MGHRA, CDR2 YSYEKL. The DNA of the CDR3 is TGCGCCAGCAGCCAAGTCTGGTCGGCGAACACTGAAGCTTCCTTT. It specifies CASSQVWSANTEASF.

This clonotype was recorded at least ten times. The chain combines TRBV5-1 with TRBJ2-3; the match to TRBD1 covers 7 bases. The CDR3 length is 18 residues. Trimming cost V 0 bases and J 4 bases; bases outside gene matches: 14. Per the germline V gene, CDR1 is SGHRS and CDR2 is YFSETQ. CDR3 nucleotide sequence: TGCGCCAGCAGCTTGGGGGACAGACTAACAATTCGCGCAGATACGCAGTATTTT. It yields the protein CASSLGDRLTIRADTQYF.

This clonotype was observed a handful of times. This chain joins TRBV12-3 or TRBV12-4 and TRBJ2-3; D gene uncertain. The CDR3 contains 13 residues. The V gene lost 8 bases and the J gene lost 4 bases, with 13 bases spanning the gap. CDR3 coding DNA: TGTGCCAGCGCTCTCTTTAACCCAGATACGCAGTATTTT. Protein sequence: CASALFNPDTQYF.

This clonotype was counted between two and nine times. The CDR3 sequence is CASSLWRGHYEQYF. The CDR3 DNA sequence: TGTGCCAGCAGCTTGTGGAGGGGACACTACGAGCAGTACTTC. The chain has TRBV5-5 and TRBJ2-7; D may be TRBD1 or TRBD2 (6 bases each). This CDR3 contains 14 residues. Deletions cut 1 base from V and 3 bases from J, with 11 bases between. Germline V gene data show CDR1 as SGHKS and CDR2 as YYEKEE (reference sequence). The full variable domain, with the rest looked up from reference TRBV5-5 and TRBJ2-7, is DAGVTQSPTHLIKTRGQQVTLRCSPISGHKSVSWYQQVLGQGPQFIFQYYEKEERGRGNFPDRFSARQFPNYSSELNVNALLLGDSALYLCASSLWRGHYEQYFGPGTRLTVT.

A few counts support this clonotype. The rearrangement uses TRBV5-6 and TRBJ1-1, with a weak D call TRBD1 (5 bases). Per germline, CDR1 SGHDT and CDR2 YYEEEE. The V end was cut by 2 bases, the J end by 2 bases, with 7 bases between. This CDR3 contains 13 residues. In nucleotides, the CDR3 is TGTGCCAGCAGCTTCGGGGCAAACACTGAAGCTTTCTTT. As protein: CASSFGANTEAFF.

On this clonotype: This may be a read error, as it is one base from a much larger clone. The rearrangement links TRBV11-2 to TRBJ2-1; no definite D call. Germline V gene lookup returns CDR1 SGHAT and CDR2 FQNNGV. There are 18 residues in the CDR3. For the CDR3, the DNA is TGTGCCAGCAGCTTAGGGACGGCGAGTACGGGTTCCTACAATGATCAGTTCTTC. This encodes CASSLGTASTGSYNDQFF.

Remarks on this clonotype: A read error may explain this, as a much larger clone is one base away. The chain links TRBV6-5 to TRBJ1-4, with D possibly TRBD1 on 5 matching bases. Looked up from germline, CDR1 is MNHEY and CDR2 is SVGAGI. This CDR3 contains 13 residues. The DNA of the CDR3 is TGTGCCACGGGTGGGGCAGTTAATGGAAAACTGTTTTTT. It is translated as CATGGAVNGKLFF.

The table lists this clonotype with many counts. V is TRBV4-3 and J is TRBJ1-2; 9 nucleotides line up with TRBD1. The trim removed 1 base at V and 6 bases at J, leaving 9 bases unmatched. CDR3 length equals 16 residues. The germline V gene has CDR1 LGHNA and CDR2 YSLEER. The chain's CDR3 is CASSQGTGAFRHGYTF. In DNA, the CDR3 is TGCGCCAGCAGCCAAGGGACAGGGGCATTTAGACATGGCTACACCTTC.

A few counts support this clonotype. Being one base from a much bigger clone, this may be a read error. The chain is built from TRBV15 and TRBJ1-6; 9 bases agree with TRBD1. Germline-derived CDR1 and CDR2 are LNHNV and YYDKDF (reference sequence). The CDR3 totals 16 residues. The CDR3 bases are TGTGCCACCAGCAGAGATCCTCGGACAGGGGAGTCACCCCTCCGCTTT. The encoded protein is CATSRDPRTGESPLRF.

This rearrangement joins TRBV7-8 to TRBJ2-3; tentative D call: TRBD2 (6 bases). The CDR3 totals 15 residues. Deletions cut 5 bases from V and 0 bases from J, with 12 bases between. Germline loops: CDR1 SGHVS, CDR2 FQNEAQ. The CDR3: CASSAPGLSTDTQYF. Written as DNA, the CDR3 is TGTGCCAGCAGCGCCCCGGGACTTAGCACAGATACGCAGTATTTT.

In this sample, this clonotype turned up a few times. The chain has TRBV6-2 or TRBV6-3 and TRBJ2-7; 7 bases are a match to TRBD1. Per germline, CDR1 MNHEY and CDR2 SVGEGT. The CDR3 contains 13 residues. J gave up 5 bases and V 5 bases, and 6 bases lay outside the gene matches. The CDR3 DNA follows: TGTGCCAGCAGTCAGGGACAGAAGAACGAGCAGTACTTC. Translation gives CASSQGQKNEQYF.

DNA of the CDR3: TGTGCCAGCTCACCACCGGGAGCATCAGGCGGTAGGGGCTACGAGCAGTACTTC. This translates into CASSPPGASGGRGYEQYF. V is TRBV18 and J is TRBJ2-7; D could derive from TRBD1 or TRBD2 (5 bases each). Germline assignment: CDR1 KGHSH and CDR2 LQKENI. This CDR3 is 18 amino acids long. V lost 0 bases, J lost 3 bases, and 21 bases lay in between.

Sample share makes this clonotype medium-sized. This rearrangement joins TRBV29-1 to TRBJ2-1; D uncertain. The V end lost 1 base, the J end lost 9 bases, and 13 bases lay between the germline ends. The CDR3 is 13 residues long. The germline V gene encodes CDR1 SQVTM and CDR2 ANQGSEA. The DNA for the CDR3 is TGCAGCGTTGAAGTAGGGCTAGACCCTGAGCAGTTCTTC. It codes for CSVEVGLDPEQFF.

This clonotype showed up just a few times. The J gene is TRBJ2-7, the V gene TRBV19; 8 nucleotides agree with TRBD2. Germline V lookup: CDR1 LNHDA, CDR2 SQIVND (reference sequence). With V trimmed by 3 bases and J by 3 bases, 7 bases remained unmatched. The CDR3 loop spans 15 amino acids. CDR3 DNA sequence: TGTGCCAGTAGTATTGCTAGCGGGCCTAACTACGAGCAGTACTTC. It translates to CASSIASGPNYEQYF.

This clonotype was seen many times. The chain recombines TRBV7-9 with TRBJ1-2, with TRBD1 matching 7 bases. CDR1 SEHNR and CDR2 FQNEAQ come from the germline V gene (reference sequence). The ends lost 2 bases at V and 8 bases at J; junction bases unmatched: 14. This CDR3 contains 16 residues. The CDR3 nucleotides are TGTGCCAGCAGCTTATCCCTGACAGGGACTTCGGGAGGCTACACCTTC. Its translation: CASSLSLTGTSGGYTF.